This T cell receptor (beta chain) stems from a study of OX40 agonist ivuxolimab in advanced cancers. Produced via immunoSEQ multiplex PCR; TCRdb's table is partial and in-frame only. The data contain around 80,000 clones, around 87% of them singletons. In the case of this clone: Its antigen is undetermined.

Points from the study as a whole: The antigens recognized by the expanded peripheral T cells, that is their antigen specificity, were not determined.

The CDR3 covers 13 residues. V was pared by 4 bases and J by 4 bases, with 10 bases between. The germline gives CDR1 MNHEY, CDR2 SVGAGI. Sample: CD4+ or CD8+ T cells sorted from blood, taken in a trial of the OX40 agonist ivuxolimab. The TCR sequence derives from an adult with an advanced solid tumor such as melanoma, head and neck, liver or kidney cancer. The genes are TRBV6-5 and TRBJ1-2; possibly TRBD1 for D (5 bases). The CDR3 region has the DNA TGTGCCAGCAGTTCTGGGACGCCCTATGGCTACACCTTC. Translated, it gives CASSSGTPYGYTF.